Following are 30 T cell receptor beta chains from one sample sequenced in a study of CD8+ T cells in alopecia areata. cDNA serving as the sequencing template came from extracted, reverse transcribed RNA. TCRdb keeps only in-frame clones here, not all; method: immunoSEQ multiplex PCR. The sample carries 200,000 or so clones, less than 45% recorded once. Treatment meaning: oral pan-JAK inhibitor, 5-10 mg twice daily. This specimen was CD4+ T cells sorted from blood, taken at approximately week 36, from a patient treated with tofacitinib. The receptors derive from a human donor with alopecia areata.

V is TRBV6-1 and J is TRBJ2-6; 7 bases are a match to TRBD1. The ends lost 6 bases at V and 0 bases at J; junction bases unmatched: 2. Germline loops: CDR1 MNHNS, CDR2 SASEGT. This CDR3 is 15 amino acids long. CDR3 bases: TGTGCCAGCAGACGGACAGGCTCTGGGGCCAACGTCCTGACTTTC. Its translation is CASRRTGSGANVLTF.

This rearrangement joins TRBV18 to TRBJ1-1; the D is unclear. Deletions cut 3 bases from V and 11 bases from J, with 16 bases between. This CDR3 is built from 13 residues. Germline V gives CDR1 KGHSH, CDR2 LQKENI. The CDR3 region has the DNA TGTGCCAGCTCACCTTCCGAACACCATACTGCTTTCTTT. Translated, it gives CASSPSEHHTAFF.

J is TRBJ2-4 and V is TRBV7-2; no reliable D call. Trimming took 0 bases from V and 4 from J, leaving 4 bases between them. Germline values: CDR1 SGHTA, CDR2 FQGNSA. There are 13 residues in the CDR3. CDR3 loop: CASSLAEKNIQYF. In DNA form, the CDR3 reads TGTGCCAGCAGCTTAGCCGAGAAAAACATTCAGTACTTC.

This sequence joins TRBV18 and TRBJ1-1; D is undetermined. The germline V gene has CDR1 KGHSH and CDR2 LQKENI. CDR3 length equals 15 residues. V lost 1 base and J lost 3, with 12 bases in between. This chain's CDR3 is CASSPRLIADTEAFF. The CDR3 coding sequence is TGTGCCAGCTCACCACGACTCATAGCAGACACTGAAGCTTTCTTT.

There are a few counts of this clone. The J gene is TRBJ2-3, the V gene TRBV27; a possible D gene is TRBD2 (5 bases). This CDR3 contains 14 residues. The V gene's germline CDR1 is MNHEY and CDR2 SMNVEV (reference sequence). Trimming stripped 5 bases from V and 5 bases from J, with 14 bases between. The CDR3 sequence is CASSMTPRGDTQYF. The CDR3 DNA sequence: TGTGCCAGCAGTATGACACCCCGGGGAGATACGCAGTATTTT.

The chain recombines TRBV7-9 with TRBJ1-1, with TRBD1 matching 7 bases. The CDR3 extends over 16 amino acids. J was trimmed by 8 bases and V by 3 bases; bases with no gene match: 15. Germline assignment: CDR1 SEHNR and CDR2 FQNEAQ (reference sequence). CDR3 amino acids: CASSLGGRDSAREAFF. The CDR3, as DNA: TGTGCCAGCAGCTTGGGCGGGCGGGACAGCGCAAGAGAAGCTTTCTTT. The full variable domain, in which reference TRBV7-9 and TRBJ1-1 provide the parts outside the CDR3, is DTGVSQNPRHKITKRGQNVTFRCDPISEHNRLYWYRQTLGQGPEFLTYFQNEAQLEKSRLLSDRFSAERPKGSFSTLEIQRTEQGDSAMYLCASSLGGRDSAREAFFGQGTRLTVV.

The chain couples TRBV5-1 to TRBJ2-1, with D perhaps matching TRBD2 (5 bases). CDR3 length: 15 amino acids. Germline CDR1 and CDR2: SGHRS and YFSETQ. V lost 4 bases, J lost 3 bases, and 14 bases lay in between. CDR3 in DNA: TGCGCCAGCAGCCTTACTAGTGGCCTCTACAATGAGCAGTTCTTC. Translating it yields CASSLTSGLYNEQFF.

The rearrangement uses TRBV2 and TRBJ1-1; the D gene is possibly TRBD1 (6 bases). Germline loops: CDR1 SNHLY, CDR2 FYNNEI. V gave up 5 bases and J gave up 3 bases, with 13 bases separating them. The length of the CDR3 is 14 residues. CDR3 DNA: TGTGCCAGCAGTTCATGGGGGCCGGACACTGAAGCTTTCTTT. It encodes CASSSWGPDTEAFF.

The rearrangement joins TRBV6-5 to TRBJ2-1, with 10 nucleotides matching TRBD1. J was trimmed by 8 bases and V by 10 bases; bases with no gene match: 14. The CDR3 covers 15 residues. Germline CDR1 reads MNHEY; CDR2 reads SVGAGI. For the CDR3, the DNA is TGTGCCACCGGGACAGGGGCCTCTCCCATCGATGAGCAGTTCTTC. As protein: CATGTGASPIDEQFF.

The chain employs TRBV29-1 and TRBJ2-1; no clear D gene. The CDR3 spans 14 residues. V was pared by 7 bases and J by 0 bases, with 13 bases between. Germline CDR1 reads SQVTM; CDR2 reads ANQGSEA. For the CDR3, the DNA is TGCAGCGAGGAAAGATTAGGCTCCTACAATGAGCAGTTCTTC. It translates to CSEERLGSYNEQFF.

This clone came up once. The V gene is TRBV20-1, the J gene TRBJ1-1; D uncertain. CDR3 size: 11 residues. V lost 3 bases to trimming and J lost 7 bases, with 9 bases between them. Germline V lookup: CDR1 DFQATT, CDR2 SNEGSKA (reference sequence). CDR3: CSAREGVEAFF. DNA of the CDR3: TGCAGTGCTAGGGAAGGAGTTGAAGCTTTCTTT.

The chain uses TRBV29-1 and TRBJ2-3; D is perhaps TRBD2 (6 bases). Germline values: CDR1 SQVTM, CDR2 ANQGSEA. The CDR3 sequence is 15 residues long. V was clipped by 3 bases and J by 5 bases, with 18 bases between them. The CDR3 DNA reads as TGCAGCGTTGACAGGTGGGGTGGGGGACTAGATACGCAGTATTTT. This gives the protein CSVDRWGGGLDTQYF.

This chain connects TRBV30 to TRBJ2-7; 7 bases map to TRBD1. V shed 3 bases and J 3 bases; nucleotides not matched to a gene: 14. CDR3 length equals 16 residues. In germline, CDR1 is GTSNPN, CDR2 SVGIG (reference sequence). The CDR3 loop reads CAWSHPRTGSLYEQYF. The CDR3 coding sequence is TGTGCCTGGAGCCACCCGAGGACAGGATCCCTCTACGAGCAGTACTTC. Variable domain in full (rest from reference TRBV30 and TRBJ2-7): SQTIHQWPATLVQPVGSPLSLECTVEGTSNPNLYWYRQAAGRGLQLLFYSVGIGQISSEVPQNLSASRPQDRQFILSSKKLLLSDSGFYLCAWSHPRTGSLYEQYFGPGTRLTVT.

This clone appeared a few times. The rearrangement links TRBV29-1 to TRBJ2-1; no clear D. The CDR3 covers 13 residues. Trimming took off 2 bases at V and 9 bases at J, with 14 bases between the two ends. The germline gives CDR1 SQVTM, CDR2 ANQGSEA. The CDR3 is CSVELDKSSEQFF. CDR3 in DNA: TGCAGCGTTGAACTTGACAAGTCTAGTGAGCAGTTCTTC.

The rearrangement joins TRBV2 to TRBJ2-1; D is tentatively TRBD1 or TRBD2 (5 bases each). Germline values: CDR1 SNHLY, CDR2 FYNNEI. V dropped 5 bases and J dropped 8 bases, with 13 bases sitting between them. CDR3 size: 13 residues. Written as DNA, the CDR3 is TGTGCCAGCAGTAGGGACGGTGGAGATGAGCAGTTCTTC. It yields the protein CASSRDGGDEQFF.

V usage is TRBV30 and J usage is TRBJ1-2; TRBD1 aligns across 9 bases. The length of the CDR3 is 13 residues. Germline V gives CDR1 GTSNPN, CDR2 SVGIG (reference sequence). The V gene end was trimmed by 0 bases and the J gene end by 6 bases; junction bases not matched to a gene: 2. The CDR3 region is CAWSVRTGDGYTF. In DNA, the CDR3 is TGTGCCTGGAGTGTAAGGACAGGGGATGGCTACACCTTC. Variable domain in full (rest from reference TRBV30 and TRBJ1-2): SQTIHQWPATLVQPVGSPLSLECTVEGTSNPNLYWYRQAAGRGLQLLFYSVGIGQISSEVPQNLSASRPQDRQFILSSKKLLLSDSGFYLCAWSVRTGDGYTFGSGTRLTVV.

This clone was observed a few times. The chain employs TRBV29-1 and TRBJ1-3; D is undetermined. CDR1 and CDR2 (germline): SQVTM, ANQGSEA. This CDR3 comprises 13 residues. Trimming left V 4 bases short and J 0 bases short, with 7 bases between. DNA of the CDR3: TGCAGCGTTGTCACGGGCTCTGGAAACACCATATATTTT. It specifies CSVVTGSGNTIYF. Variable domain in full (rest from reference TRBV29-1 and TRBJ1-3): SAVISQKPSRDICQRGTSLTIQCQVDSQVTMMFWYRQQPGQSLTLIATANQGSEATYESGFVIDKFPISRPNLTFSTLTVSNMSPEDSSIYLCSVVTGSGNTIYFGEGSWLTVV.

CDR3 nucleotides: TGTGCCACCAGCAGACAGGGTCGAGATACGCAGTATTTT. Its protein is CATSRQGRDTQYF. The chain has TRBV15 and TRBJ2-3; maybe TRBD1 (5 bases). The germline V gene has CDR1 LNHNV and CDR2 YYDKDF (reference sequence). The CDR3 length is 13 residues. Trimming cost V 2 bases and J 5 bases, with 8 bases left between them.

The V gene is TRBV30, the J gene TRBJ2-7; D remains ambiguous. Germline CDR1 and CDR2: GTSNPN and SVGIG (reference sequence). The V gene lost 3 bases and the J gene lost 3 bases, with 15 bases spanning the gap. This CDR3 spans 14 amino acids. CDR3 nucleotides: TGTGCCTGGAGCAGAAGGGCAGGCATCTACGAGCAGTACTTC. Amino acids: CAWSRRAGIYEQYF.

Here the CDR3 DNA reads TGTGCCTGGAGTCCCAGCTCCTACGAGCAGTACTTC. It yields the protein CAWSPSSYEQYF. The genes are TRBV30 and TRBJ2-7; unclear D gene. Germline CDR1 and CDR2: GTSNPN and SVGIG (reference sequence). The CDR3 sequence is 12 residues long. V was clipped by 2 bases and J by 0 bases, with 5 bases between them.

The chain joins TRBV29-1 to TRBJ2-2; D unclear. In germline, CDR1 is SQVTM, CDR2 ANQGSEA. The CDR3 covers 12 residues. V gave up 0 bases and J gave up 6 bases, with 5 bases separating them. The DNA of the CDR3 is TGCAGCGTTGAAGATTCGGCCGGGGAGCTGTTTTTT. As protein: CSVEDSAGELFF.

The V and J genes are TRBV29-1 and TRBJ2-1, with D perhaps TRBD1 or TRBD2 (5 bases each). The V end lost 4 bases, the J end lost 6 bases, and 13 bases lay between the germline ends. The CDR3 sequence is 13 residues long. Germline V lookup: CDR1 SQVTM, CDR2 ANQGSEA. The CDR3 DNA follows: TGCAGCGTTGGTTCTCCGAGGGGCAATGAGCAGTTCTTC. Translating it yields CSVGSPRGNEQFF.

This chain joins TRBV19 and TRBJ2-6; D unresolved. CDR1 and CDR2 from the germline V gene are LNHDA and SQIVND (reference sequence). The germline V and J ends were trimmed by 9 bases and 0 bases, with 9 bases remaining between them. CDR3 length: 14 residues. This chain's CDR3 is CASDLGSGANVLTF. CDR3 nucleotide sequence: TGTGCCAGCGACCTTGGCTCTGGGGCCAACGTCCTGACTTTC.

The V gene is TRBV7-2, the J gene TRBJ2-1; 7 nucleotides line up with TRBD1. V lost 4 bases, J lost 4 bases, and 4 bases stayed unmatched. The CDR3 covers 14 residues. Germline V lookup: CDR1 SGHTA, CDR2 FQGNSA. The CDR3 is CASSWGQLYNEQFF. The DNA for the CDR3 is TGTGCCAGCAGCTGGGGACAGCTGTACAATGAGCAGTTCTTC.

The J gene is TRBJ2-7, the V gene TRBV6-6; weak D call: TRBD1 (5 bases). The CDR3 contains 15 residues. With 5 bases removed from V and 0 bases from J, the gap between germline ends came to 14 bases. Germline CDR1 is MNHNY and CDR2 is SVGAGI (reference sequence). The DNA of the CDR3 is TGTGCCAGCAGTCCCCCCAGGGTAAGCTCCTACGAGCAGTACTTC. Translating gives CASSPPRVSSYEQYF.

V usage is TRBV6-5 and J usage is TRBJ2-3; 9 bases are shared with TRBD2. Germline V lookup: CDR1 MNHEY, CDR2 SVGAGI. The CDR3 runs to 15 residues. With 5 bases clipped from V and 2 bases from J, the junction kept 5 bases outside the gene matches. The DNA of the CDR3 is TGTGCCAGCAGTCGGCGGGAGGGAATCACAGATACGCAGTATTTT. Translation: CASSRREGITDTQYF.

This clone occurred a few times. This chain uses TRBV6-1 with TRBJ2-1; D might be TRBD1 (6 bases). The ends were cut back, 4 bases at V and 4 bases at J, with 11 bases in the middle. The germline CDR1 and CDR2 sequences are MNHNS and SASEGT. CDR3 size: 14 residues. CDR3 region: CASSVTGPYNEQFF. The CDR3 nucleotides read TGTGCCAGCAGTGTTACAGGGCCATACAATGAGCAGTTCTTC.

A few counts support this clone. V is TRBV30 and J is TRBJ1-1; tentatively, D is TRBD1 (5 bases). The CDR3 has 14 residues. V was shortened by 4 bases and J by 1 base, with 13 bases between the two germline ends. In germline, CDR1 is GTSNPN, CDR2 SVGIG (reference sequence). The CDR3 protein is CAWTVRTPNTEAFF. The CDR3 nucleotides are TGTGCCTGGACTGTCCGGACACCGAACACTGAAGCTTTCTTT.

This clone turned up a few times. The CDR3 DNA is TGTGCCAGCAGCTCAAAAGAGACCCAGTACTTC. Its protein is CASSSKETQYF. The chain combines TRBV11-2 with TRBJ2-5; no reliable D call. This CDR3 is built from 11 residues. The germline V gene encodes CDR1 SGHAT and CDR2 FQNNGV. The V gene lost 4 bases and the J gene lost 3 bases, with 3 bases spanning the gap.

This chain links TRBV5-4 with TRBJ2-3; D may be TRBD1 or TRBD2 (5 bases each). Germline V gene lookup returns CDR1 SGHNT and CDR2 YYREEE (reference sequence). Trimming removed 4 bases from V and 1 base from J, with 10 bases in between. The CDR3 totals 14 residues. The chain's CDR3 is CASSEGTGTDTQYF. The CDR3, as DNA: TGTGCCAGCAGCGAAGGGACGGGCACAGATACGCAGTATTTT. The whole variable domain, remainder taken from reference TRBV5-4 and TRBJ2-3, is ETGVTQSPTHLIKTRGQQVTLRCSSQSGHNTVSWYQQALGQGPQFIFQYYREEENGRGNFPPRFSGLQFPNYSSELNVNALELDDSALYLCASSEGTGTDTQYFGPGTRLTVL.